This T cell receptor beta chain originates from a study of response to subunit inactivated influenza vaccine. TCRdb passed the RT-PCR reads through MiXCR, listing each CDR3 protein once. This table holds roughly 790,000 distinct CDR3 sequences, 20% to 25% found once. This clonotype was seen many times. The CDR3 contains 13 residues. V was pared by 4 bases and J by 0 bases, with 4 bases between. Germline V gene lookup returns CDR1 SQVTM and CDR2 ANQGSEA. This rearrangement joins TRBV29-1 to TRBJ2-6, with D hard to call. The source is a man aged 45-60 years who received an inactivated influenza vaccine. The material sequenced was PBMCs from blood, taken roughly 5 days after vaccination. As DNA, the CDR3 is TGCAGCGTTGGGGACTCTGGGGCCAACGTCCTGACTTTC. It yields the protein CSVGDSGANVLTF.